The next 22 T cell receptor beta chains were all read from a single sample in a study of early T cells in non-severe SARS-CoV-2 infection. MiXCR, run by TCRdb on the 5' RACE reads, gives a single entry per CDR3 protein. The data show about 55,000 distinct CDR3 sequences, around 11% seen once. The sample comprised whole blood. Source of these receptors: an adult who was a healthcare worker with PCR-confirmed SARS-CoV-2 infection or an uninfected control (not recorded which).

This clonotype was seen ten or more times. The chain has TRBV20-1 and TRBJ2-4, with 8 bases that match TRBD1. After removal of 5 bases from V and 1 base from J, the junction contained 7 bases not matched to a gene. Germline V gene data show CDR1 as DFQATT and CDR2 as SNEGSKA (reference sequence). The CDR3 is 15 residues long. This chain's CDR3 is CSAGSGGLAKNIQYF. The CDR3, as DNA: TGCAGTGCTGGCTCAGGGGGCCTCGCCAAAAACATTCAGTACTTC.

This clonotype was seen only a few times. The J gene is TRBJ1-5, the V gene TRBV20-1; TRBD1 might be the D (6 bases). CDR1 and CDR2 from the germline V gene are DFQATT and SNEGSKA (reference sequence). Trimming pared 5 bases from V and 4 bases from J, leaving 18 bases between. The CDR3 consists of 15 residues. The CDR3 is CSAEREGGPNQPQHF. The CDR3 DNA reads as TGCAGTGCTGAGCGGGAGGGGGGCCCAAATCAGCCCCAGCATTTT.

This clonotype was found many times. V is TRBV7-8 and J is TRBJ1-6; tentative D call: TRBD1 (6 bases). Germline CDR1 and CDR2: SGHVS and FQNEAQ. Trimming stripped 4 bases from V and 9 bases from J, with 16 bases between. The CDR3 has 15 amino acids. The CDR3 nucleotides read TGTGCCAGCAGCTCCAACGCGGGACACTTTTCACCCCTCCACTTT. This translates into CASSSNAGHFSPLHF.

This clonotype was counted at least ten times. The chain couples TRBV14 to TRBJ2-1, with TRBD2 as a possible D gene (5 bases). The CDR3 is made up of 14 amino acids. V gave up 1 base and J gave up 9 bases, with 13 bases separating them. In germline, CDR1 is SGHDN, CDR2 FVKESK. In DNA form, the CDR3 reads TGTGCCAGCAGCCAAGTGAAAGCGGCAGGTGAGCAGTTCTTC. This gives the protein CASSQVKAAGEQFF.

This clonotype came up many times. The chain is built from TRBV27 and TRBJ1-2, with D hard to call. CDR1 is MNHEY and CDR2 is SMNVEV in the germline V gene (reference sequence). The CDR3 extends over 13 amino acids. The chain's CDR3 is CAISLGRGYGYTF. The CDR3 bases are TGTGCTATCAGCTTGGGCAGAGGCTATGGCTACACCTTC.

CDR3 DNA: TGTGCCAGCAGCAAGACCATGGACCGTGTGCAGTACTTC. Protein: CASSKTMDRVQYF. V and J are TRBV6-5 and TRBJ2-7; no firm D call. From germline, CDR1 is MNHEY and CDR2 SVGAGI. Trimming left V 6 bases short and J 9 bases short, with 18 bases between. CDR3 size: 13 residues.

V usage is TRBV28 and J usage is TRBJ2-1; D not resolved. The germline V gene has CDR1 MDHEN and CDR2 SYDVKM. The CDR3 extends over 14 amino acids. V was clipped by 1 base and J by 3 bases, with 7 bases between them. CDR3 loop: CASSLLGGYNEQFF. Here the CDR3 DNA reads TGTGCCAGCAGTTTATTAGGCGGCTACAATGAGCAGTTCTTC.

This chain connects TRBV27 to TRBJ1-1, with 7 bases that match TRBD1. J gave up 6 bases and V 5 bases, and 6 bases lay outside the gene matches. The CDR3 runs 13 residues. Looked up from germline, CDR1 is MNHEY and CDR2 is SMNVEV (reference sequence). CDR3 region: CASSLRQGPEAFF. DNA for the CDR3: TGTGCCAGCAGTCTTCGACAGGGACCTGAAGCTTTCTTT.

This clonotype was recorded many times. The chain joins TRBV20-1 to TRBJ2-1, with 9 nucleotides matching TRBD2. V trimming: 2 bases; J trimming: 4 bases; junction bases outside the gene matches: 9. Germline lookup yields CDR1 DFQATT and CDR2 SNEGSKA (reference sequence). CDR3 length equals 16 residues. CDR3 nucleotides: TGCAGTGCTAGATACACTTTAGCGGGGGATTACAATGAGCAGTTCTTC. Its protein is CSARYTLAGDYNEQFF.

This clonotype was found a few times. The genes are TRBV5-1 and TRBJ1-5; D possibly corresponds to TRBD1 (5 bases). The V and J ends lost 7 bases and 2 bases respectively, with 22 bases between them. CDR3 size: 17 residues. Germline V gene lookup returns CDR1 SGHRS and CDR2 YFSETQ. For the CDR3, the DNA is TGCGCCAGCCCGAAGGGGCTCAGGTCGAACGGCAATCAGCCCCAGCATTTT. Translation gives CASPKGLRSNGNQPQHF. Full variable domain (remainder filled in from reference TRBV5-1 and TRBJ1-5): KAGVTQTPRYLIKTRGQQVTLSCSPISGHRSVSWYQQTPGQGLQFLFEYFSETQRNKGNFPGRFSGRQFSNSRSEMNVSTLELGDSALYLCASPKGLRSNGNQPQHFGDGTRLSIL.

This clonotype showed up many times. CDR3 DNA: TGTGCCACCAGCAGAGCGGACTCGGGAACAGATACGCAGTATTTT. Protein: CATSRADSGTDTQYF. The rearrangement joins TRBV15 to TRBJ2-3; TRBD2 is a possible D gene (5 bases). V shed 1 base and J shed 3 bases, with 11 bases lying between them. In germline, CDR1 is LNHNV, CDR2 YYDKDF (reference sequence). The CDR3 loop spans 15 amino acids.

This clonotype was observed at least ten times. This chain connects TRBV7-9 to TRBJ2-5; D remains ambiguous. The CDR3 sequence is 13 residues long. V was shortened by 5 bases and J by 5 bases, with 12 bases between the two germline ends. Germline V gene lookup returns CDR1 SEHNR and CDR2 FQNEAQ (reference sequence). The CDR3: CASSRAAKETQYF. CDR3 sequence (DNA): TGTGCCAGCAGCCGGGCGGCAAAGGAGACCCAGTACTTC.

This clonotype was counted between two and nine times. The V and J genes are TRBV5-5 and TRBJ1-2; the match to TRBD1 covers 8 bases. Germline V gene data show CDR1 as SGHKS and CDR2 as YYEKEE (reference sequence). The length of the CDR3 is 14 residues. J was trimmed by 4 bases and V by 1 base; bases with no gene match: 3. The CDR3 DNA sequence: TGTGCCAGCAGCTTGTCAGGGGGCGGCTATGGCTACACCTTC. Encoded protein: CASSLSGGGYGYTF.

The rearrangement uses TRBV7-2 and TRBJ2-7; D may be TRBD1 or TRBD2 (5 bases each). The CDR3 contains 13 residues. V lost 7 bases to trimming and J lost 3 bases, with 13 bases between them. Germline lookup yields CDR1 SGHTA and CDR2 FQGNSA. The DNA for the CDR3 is TGTGCCAGCACGCGAGAGAGGGGCTACGAGCAGTACTTC. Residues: CASTRERGYEQYF. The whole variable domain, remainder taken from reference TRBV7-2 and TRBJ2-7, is GAGVSQSPSNKVTEKGKDVELRCDPISGHTALYWYRQSLGQGLEFLIYFQGNSAPDKSGLPSDRFSAERTGGSVSTLTIQRTQQEDSAVYLCASTRERGYEQYFGPGTRLTVT.

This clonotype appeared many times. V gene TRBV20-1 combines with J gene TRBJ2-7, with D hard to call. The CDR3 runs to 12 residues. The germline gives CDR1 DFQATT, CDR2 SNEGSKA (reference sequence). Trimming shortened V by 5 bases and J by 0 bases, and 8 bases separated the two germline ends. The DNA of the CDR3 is TGCAGTGCTGGAAGCCCCTCCTACGAGCAGTACTTC. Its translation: CSAGSPSYEQYF.

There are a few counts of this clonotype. The CDR3 DNA sequence: TGTGCCAGCAGATGGGGAGTGGTCACAGATACGCAGTATTTT. Amino acid sequence: CASRWGVVTDTQYF. The chain couples TRBV28 to TRBJ2-3; TRBD2 is a possible D gene (5 bases). Trimming shortened V by 6 bases and J by 2 bases, and 12 bases separated the two germline ends. This CDR3 contains 14 residues. Germline V lookup: CDR1 MDHEN, CDR2 SYDVKM.

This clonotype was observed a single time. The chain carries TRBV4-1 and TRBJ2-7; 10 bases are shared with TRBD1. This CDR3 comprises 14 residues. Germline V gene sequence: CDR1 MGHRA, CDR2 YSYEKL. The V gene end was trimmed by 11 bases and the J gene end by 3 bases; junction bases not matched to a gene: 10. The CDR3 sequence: CAPPRGTGDYEQYF. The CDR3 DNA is TGCGCCCCCCCCCGGGGGACAGGGGACTACGAGCAGTACTTC.

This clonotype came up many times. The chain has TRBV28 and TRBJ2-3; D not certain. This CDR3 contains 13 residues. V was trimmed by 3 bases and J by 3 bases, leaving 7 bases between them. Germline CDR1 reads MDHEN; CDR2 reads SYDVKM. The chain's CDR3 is CASSFGWTDTQYF. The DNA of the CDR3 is TGTGCCAGCAGTTTTGGTTGGACAGATACGCAGTATTTT.

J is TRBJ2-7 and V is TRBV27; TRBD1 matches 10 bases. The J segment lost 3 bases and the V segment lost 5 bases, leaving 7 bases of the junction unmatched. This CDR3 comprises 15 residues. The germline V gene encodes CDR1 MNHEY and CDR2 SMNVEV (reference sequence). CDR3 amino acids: CASSLSWTGGYEQYF. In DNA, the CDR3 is TGTGCCAGCAGTCTGTCTTGGACAGGGGGCTACGAGCAGTACTTC.

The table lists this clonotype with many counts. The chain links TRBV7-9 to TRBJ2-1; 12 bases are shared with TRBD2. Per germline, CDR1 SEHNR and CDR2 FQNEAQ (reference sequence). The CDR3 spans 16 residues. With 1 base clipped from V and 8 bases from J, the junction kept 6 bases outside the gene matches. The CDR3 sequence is CASSLGLAGGPHEQFF. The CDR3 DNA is TGTGCCAGCAGCTTAGGGCTAGCGGGAGGGCCGCATGAGCAGTTCTTC.

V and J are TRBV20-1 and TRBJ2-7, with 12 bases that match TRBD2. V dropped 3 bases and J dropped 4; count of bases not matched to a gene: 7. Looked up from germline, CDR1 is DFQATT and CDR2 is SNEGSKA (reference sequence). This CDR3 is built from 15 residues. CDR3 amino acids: CSARELAGGIYEQYF. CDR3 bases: TGCAGTGCTAGGGAACTAGCGGGAGGCATTTACGAGCAGTACTTC.

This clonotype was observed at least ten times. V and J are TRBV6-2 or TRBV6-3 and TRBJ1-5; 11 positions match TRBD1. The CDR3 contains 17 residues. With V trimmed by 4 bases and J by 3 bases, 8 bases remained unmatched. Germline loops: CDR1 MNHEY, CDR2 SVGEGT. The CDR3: CASSSPGTGGFNQPQHF. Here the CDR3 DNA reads TGTGCCAGCAGTTCCCCCGGGACAGGGGGTTTCAATCAGCCCCAGCATTTT.